This TCR beta chain was sequenced for a study of cytomegalovirus exposure and HLA in healthy donors. Findings and limits, study-wide: About 87% or about 30% of the time was how often most TCR beta V segments were productive, according to an earlier analysis.

Germline V gene lookup returns CDR1 WSHSY and CDR2 SAAADI. V trimming: 7 bases; J trimming: 5 bases; junction bases outside the gene matches: 13. The CDR3 is made up of 16 amino acids. Notes on this clone: The antigen remains undetermined.

PCR employed 60 Vbeta and 13 Jbeta primers. Measured with immunoSEQ multiplex PCR; TCRdb has only the in-frame clones, and not every one. The table lists fewer than 200,000 clones, roughly 82% of them singletons, with under 3% in the top ten. The clonotype originates from a woman in her 50s in good health and CMV-seropositive. This rearrangement joins TRBV10-2 to TRBJ1-5; 8 bases align to TRBD1. The source material was PBMCs. As DNA, the CDR3 is TGCGCCAGCAACGAAATATACACAGGGGGAGATCAGCCCCAGCATTTT. This codes for CASNEIYTGGDQPQHF.